The entry below gives a single TCR beta chain sequence along with its context. Its antigen is undetermined. This entry comes from a study of CD8 T cells in ankylosing spondylitis. TCRdb processed the 5' RACE reads anew with MiXCR; each CDR3 protein has one entry. The sample lists some 150,000 distinct CDR3 sequences; under 55% were seen once. From germline, CDR1 is LGHNA and CDR2 YNFKEQ. The CDR3 length is 16 residues. V shed 0 bases and J shed 4 bases, with 16 bases lying between them. Whole-study results and caveats: Certain motif variants had earlier appeared in reactive arthritis synovial fluid and blood. Enrichment of disease-linked clones was reportedly significant in matched ankylosing spondylitis synovial fluid. Ankylosing spondylitis blood appeared to carry a characteristic TCR beta motif of roughly eight highly homologous variants.

V is TRBV4-2 and J is TRBJ2-7, with unresolved D. This clonotype originated in a male donor with ankylosing spondylitis. Source material: synovial fluid, either unsorted or a sorted T cell fraction (not recorded which). The CDR3 coding sequence is TGTGCCAGCAGCCAAGAGGTATGGGATTCCCGTTACGAGCAGTACTTC. It specifies CASSQEVWDSRYEQYF.